The 5 T cell receptor beta chains below were found in one sample sequenced in a study of OX40 agonist ivuxolimab in advanced cancers. The method behind the library was the immunoSEQ multiplex PCR assay. TCRdb limited this immuneACCESS table to in-frame rearrangements with V and J called. A share of clones is missing; checked studies link under half to unresolved V genes, and the rest is unexplained. For this sample the table gives 60,000 to 75,000 clones, of which about 91% were detected only once. Together, the top ten hold under 2.5% of the sample. This specimen consisted of CD4+ or CD8+ T cells sorted from blood, obtained in a trial of the OX40 agonist ivuxolimab. The receptors originated from an adult with an advanced solid tumor such as melanoma, head and neck, liver or kidney cancer.

This sequence joins TRBV19 and TRBJ2-7; 10 bases map to TRBD1. V gave up 0 bases and J gave up 4 bases; unmatched junction bases: 3. Germline CDR1 reads LNHDA; CDR2 reads SQIVND (reference sequence). This CDR3 region has 15 residues. CDR3 amino acids: CASSIEGTGAYEQYF. The CDR3 DNA reads TGTGCCAGTAGTATAGAGGGGACAGGGGCGTACGAGCAGTACTTC.

This clone was detected a few times. The V and J genes are TRBV5-4 and TRBJ2-3; no definite D call. The V end lost 0 bases, the J end lost 0 bases, and 8 bases lay between the germline ends. The germline gives CDR1 SGHNT, CDR2 YYREEE (reference sequence). The CDR3 covers 15 residues. CDR3 nucleotides: TGTGCCAGCAGCTTGGACCAAAGAAGCACAGATACGCAGTATTTT. As protein: CASSLDQRSTDTQYF.

The chain is built from TRBV29-1 and TRBJ2-7; TRBD2 matches 9 bases. The CDR3 extends over 17 amino acids. Trimming at V came to 5 bases and at J to 0 bases, leaving 14 bases not matched to a gene. The V gene's germline CDR1 is SQVTM and CDR2 ANQGSEA. This CDR3 is CSVLGGSGGLRSYEQYF. CDR3 bases: TGCAGCGTTCTCGGGGGTAGCGGGGGCCTACGCTCCTACGAGCAGTACTTC.

This clone occurred a few times. V gene TRBV19 combines with J gene TRBJ2-7; D is ambiguous. The CDR3 runs 12 residues. Trimming shortened V by 5 bases and J by 6 bases, and 11 bases separated the two germline ends. From germline, CDR1 is LNHDA and CDR2 SQIVND (reference sequence). The CDR3 here is CASSGDLSEQYF. In nucleotides, the CDR3 is TGTGCCAGTAGTGGGGATCTCAGCGAGCAGTACTTC.

This chain connects TRBV5-1 to TRBJ2-5, with TRBD1 matching over 9 bases. This CDR3 has 15 residues. The junction had 3 bases not matched to a gene; V was cut back by 1 base and J by 2 bases. Germline V gives CDR1 SGHRS, CDR2 YFSETQ. The CDR3 nucleotides read TGCGCCAGCAGCTTGAAGACAGGGGGGCAAGAGACCCAGTACTTC. Protein: CASSLKTGGQETQYF.